The T cell receptor beta chain under discussion was sequenced for a study of shared clonotypes between healthy human individuals. Study-wide points: The genetic and exposure-history diversity represented was limited by few donors.

Comments on this clone: Its antigen is as yet unknown.

Profiled with immunoSEQ multiplex PCR; TCRdb holds only in-frame clones, not every one. In the table there are about 490,000 clones, approximately 82% of which are singletons. The germline CDR1 and CDR2 sequences are DFQATT and SNEGSKA (reference sequence). Deletions cut 6 bases from V and 8 bases from J, with 11 bases between. This CDR3 comprises 11 residues. Sequencing used PBMCs. This chain joins TRBV20-1 and TRBJ2-1; D is uncertain. This TCR was sampled from a middle-aged woman in good health. Some clones in this sample may be carry-over from other donors' samples. CDR3 sequence: CSARSGHEQFF. CDR3 in DNA: TGCAGTGCCCGTAGTGGGCATGAGCAGTTCTTC.